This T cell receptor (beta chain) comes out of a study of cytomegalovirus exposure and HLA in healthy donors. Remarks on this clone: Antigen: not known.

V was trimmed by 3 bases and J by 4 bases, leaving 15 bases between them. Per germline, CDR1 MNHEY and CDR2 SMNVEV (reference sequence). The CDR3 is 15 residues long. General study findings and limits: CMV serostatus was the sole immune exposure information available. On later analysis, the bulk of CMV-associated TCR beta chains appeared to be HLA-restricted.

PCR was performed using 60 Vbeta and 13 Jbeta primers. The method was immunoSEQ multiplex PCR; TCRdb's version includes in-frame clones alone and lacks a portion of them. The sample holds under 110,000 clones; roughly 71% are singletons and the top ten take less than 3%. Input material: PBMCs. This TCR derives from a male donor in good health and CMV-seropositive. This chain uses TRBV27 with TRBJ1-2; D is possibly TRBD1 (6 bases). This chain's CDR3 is CASSLRQGQSYGYTF. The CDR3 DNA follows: TGTGCCAGCAGTTTGAGGCAGGGGCAGAGCTATGGCTACACCTTC.